The subject of this entry is one TCR beta chain. The antigen is undetermined. The data are from a study of OX40 agonist ivuxolimab in advanced cancers. Study in general: The eligibility criteria allowed prior anti-PD-1, anti-PD-L1 or anti-CTLA-4 therapy, and 40% had some. Whole-study findings and limits: Some nonresponders additionally presented with little normalized T-cell clonal expansion.

TCRdb's copy holds only in-frame clones and misses some; the assay was immunoSEQ multiplex PCR. The table records 55,000 to 80,000 clones, approximately 92% of them present only once. This clonotype originated in an adult with an advanced solid tumor such as melanoma, head and neck, liver or kidney cancer. The sequenced sample was CD4+ or CD8+ T cells sorted from blood, obtained in a trial of the OX40 agonist ivuxolimab.

Here the CDR3 DNA reads TGTGCCAGTACCTATCGGACAGGGGCCGGAGGCGCTAATGAAAAACTGTTTTTT. It encodes CASTYRTGAGGANEKLFF. The rearrangement uses TRBV19 and TRBJ1-4, with 9 positions matching TRBD1. Germline-derived CDR1 and CDR2 are LNHDA and SQIVND (reference sequence). The CDR3 runs to 18 residues. Unmatched junction bases numbered 15, after V lost 7 bases and J lost 3 bases.